Following are 18 T cell receptor beta chains from one sample sequenced in a study of blood T cell repertoires in COVID-19. Generated by immunoSEQ multiplex PCR, the TCRdb table keeps only in-frame clones and is missing some. Of 130,000 to 150,000 clones detected, over 85% appear once; the ten largest clones hold 1.5% to 2%. Sequenced sample: peripheral blood. The receptors originated from a human donor in a cohort sampled during active COVID-19.

V usage is TRBV6-2 or TRBV6-3 and J usage is TRBJ1-1; 7 nucleotides agree with TRBD1. This CDR3 is 14 amino acids long. The germline V gene has CDR1 MNHEY and CDR2 SVGEGT. V was pared by 2 bases and J by 1 base, with 1 base of the junction left unmatched. CDR3: CASSYAGGNTEAFF. In DNA, the CDR3 is TGTGCCAGCAGTTACGCAGGGGGGAACACTGAAGCTTTCTTT.

This clone was seen only a few times. The chain uses TRBV6-1 and TRBJ1-5; 7 nucleotides align to TRBD1. The CDR3 is made up of 15 amino acids. The trim removed 0 bases at V and 3 bases at J, leaving 2 bases unmatched. The germline gives CDR1 MNHNS, CDR2 SASEGT. The CDR3 loop reads CASSEAGQLNQPQHF. Here the CDR3 DNA reads TGTGCCAGCAGTGAAGCGGGACAGCTCAATCAGCCCCAGCATTTT.

The V and J genes are TRBV7-2 and TRBJ2-1; the D gene is possibly TRBD2 (5 bases). Germline values: CDR1 SGHTA, CDR2 FQGNSA. V lost 3 bases and J lost 10, with 16 bases in between. This CDR3 region has 14 residues. CDR3 region: CASSFRPGLREQFF. CDR3 nucleotides: TGTGCCAGCAGCTTTAGACCGGGGTTGAGGGAGCAGTTCTTC. The full variable domain, its missing parts supplied by reference TRBV7-2 and TRBJ2-1, is GAGVSQSPSNKVTEKGKDVELRCDPISGHTALYWYRQSLGQGLEFLIYFQGNSAPDKSGLPSDRFSAERTGGSVSTLTIQRTQQEDSAVYLCASSFRPGLREQFFGPGTRLTVL.

This sequence joins TRBV5-1 and TRBJ1-2; 7 bases fit TRBD1. After removal of 4 bases from V and 6 bases from J, the junction contained 6 bases not matched to a gene. CDR3 length equals 13 residues. Germline V gene sequence: CDR1 SGHRS, CDR2 YFSETQ. As DNA, the CDR3 is TGCGCCAGCAGCCGGCAGGGGGAGAATGGCTACACCTTC. It translates to CASSRQGENGYTF. The variable domain in full, with the rest retrieved from reference TRBV5-1 and TRBJ1-2, is KAGVTQTPRYLIKTRGQQVTLSCSPISGHRSVSWYQQTPGQGLQFLFEYFSETQRNKGNFPGRFSGRQFSNSRSEMNVSTLELGDSALYLCASSRQGENGYTFGSGTRLTVV.

The J gene is TRBJ1-5, the V gene TRBV19; 10 bases are a match to TRBD1. J lost 6 bases, V lost 10 bases, and 9 bases had no gene match. CDR1 and CDR2 (germline): LNHDA, SQIVND (reference sequence). The CDR3 has 14 residues. The CDR3 reads CATTMTGGLQPQHF. The CDR3 DNA sequence: TGTGCCACTACTATGACAGGGGGCCTTCAGCCCCAGCATTTT.

The rearrangement joins TRBV3-1 (or the pseudogene TRBV3-2) to TRBJ2-2, with unresolved D. Trimming took 0 bases from V and 7 from J, leaving 12 bases between them. The germline V gene encodes CDR1 LGHDT and CDR2 YNNKEL (reference sequence). This CDR3 spans 15 amino acids. CDR3 region: CASSQDFSTGGELFF. The CDR3 nucleotides are TGTGCCAGCAGCCAAGATTTTTCTACGGGCGGGGAGCTGTTTTTT.

The genes are TRBV5-1 and TRBJ2-1; the D gene is possibly TRBD2 (6 bases). Trimming pared 0 bases from V and 12 bases from J, leaving 13 bases between. This CDR3 has 13 amino acids. In germline, CDR1 is SGHRS, CDR2 YFSETQ. CDR3 DNA: TGCGCCAGCAGCTTGGGATTGGGGGGTGTGCAGTTCTTC. Protein: CASSLGLGGVQFF.

The V and J genes are TRBV5-1 and TRBJ2-7, with 10 positions matching TRBD1. The V gene end was trimmed by 5 bases and the J gene end by 4 bases; junction bases not matched to a gene: 9. Germline V CDR1 and CDR2: SGHRS, YFSETQ. CDR3 size: 15 residues. This CDR3 reads CASRVTGTGVYEQYF. In nucleotides, the CDR3 is TGCGCCAGCAGAGTGACCGGGACAGGGGTATACGAGCAGTACTTC.

The V gene is TRBV4-1, the J gene TRBJ2-6; no clear D gene. Germline V gives CDR1 MGHRA, CDR2 YSYEKL. Deletions cut 0 bases from V and 4 bases from J, with 7 bases between. This CDR3 spans 15 amino acids. The CDR3 nucleotides are TGCGCCAGCAGCCAAGATAGTCTGGGGGCCAACGTCCTGACTTTC. It encodes CASSQDSLGANVLTF.

This chain connects TRBV5-6 to TRBJ2-5; a possible D gene is TRBD2 (6 bases). The CDR3 is 16 amino acids. Germline-derived CDR1 and CDR2 are SGHDT and YYEEEE. Trimming stripped 3 bases from V and 1 base from J, with 16 bases between. The CDR3: CASSSPTGRGQETQYF. CDR3 nucleotide sequence: TGTGCCAGCAGCTCACCGACGGGGCGGGGCCAAGAGACCCAGTACTTC.

This chain joins TRBV5-4 and TRBJ2-3, with 15 positions matching TRBD2. This CDR3 has 17 amino acids. Per germline, CDR1 SGHNT and CDR2 YYREEE (reference sequence). The J segment lost 3 bases and the V segment lost 3 bases, leaving 5 bases of the junction unmatched. CDR3 residues: CASSSGLAGGDTDTQYF. The CDR3 nucleotides are TGTGCCAGCAGCTCGGGACTAGCGGGGGGTGATACAGATACGCAGTATTTT.

The J gene is TRBJ1-1, the V gene TRBV5-5; 7 bases are a match to TRBD1. The germline gives CDR1 SGHKS, CDR2 YYEKEE (reference sequence). This CDR3 spans 15 amino acids. V lost 4 bases and J lost 5; bases outside the gene matches: 11. The CDR3 coding sequence is TGTGCCAGCAGCGCCTCCTGGACAGGTAAAACTGAAGCTTTCTTT. Its translation is CASSASWTGKTEAFF. The variable domain in full, completed from reference TRBV5-5 and TRBJ1-1, reads DAGVTQSPTHLIKTRGQQVTLRCSPISGHKSVSWYQQVLGQGPQFIFQYYEKEERGRGNFPDRFSARQFPNYSSELNVNALLLGDSALYLCASSASWTGKTEAFFGQGTRLTVV.

V usage is TRBV6-5 and J usage is TRBJ2-6; the D gene is possibly TRBD2 (5 bases). The germline CDR1 and CDR2 sequences are MNHEY and SVGAGI. This CDR3 is built from 15 residues. V was pared by 2 bases and J by 4 bases, with 9 bases between. The CDR3 protein is CASSYSGVGANVLTF. The DNA for the CDR3 is TGTGCCAGCAGTTACAGCGGCGTAGGGGCCAACGTCCTGACTTTC.

Of note for this clone: The junction departs from the called germline gene at one end, perhaps through a read error. The chain carries TRBV30 and TRBJ1-4; tentatively, D is TRBD1 (5 bases). The CDR3 has 13 amino acids. Germline V gives CDR1 GTSNPN, CDR2 SVGIG (reference sequence). CDR3 sequence reads: CAWMEGNNEKLFF. CDR3 in DNA: TGTGCTTGGATGGAGGGGAATAATGAAAAACTGTTTTTT.

The chain uses TRBV15 and TRBJ2-2, with 9 nucleotides matching TRBD1. CDR3 length equals 15 residues. The V gene's germline CDR1 is LNHNV and CDR2 YYDKDF (reference sequence). V was clipped by 1 base and J by 5 bases; unmatched bases: 2. The CDR3 region is CATSRGGQGTGELFF. The CDR3 DNA is TGTGCCACCAGCAGAGGGGGACAGGGAACCGGGGAGCTGTTTTTT. Filled out from reference TRBV15 and TRBJ2-2, the complete variable domain reads DAMVIQNPRYQVTQFGKPVTLSCSQTLNHNVMYWYQQKSSQAPKLLFHYYDKDFNNEADTPDNFQSRRPNTSFCFLDIRSPGLGDTAMYLCATSRGGQGTGELFFGEGSRLTVL.

V usage is TRBV18 and J usage is TRBJ1-1; no clear D gene. Per the germline V gene, CDR1 is KGHSH and CDR2 is LQKENI. This CDR3 comprises 13 residues. Trimming pared 1 base from V and 5 bases from J, leaving 8 bases between. The CDR3 sequence: CASSPQGGTEAFF. For the CDR3, the DNA is TGTGCCAGCTCACCACAGGGAGGGACTGAAGCTTTCTTT.

The V and J genes are TRBV25-1 and TRBJ2-5, with 9 bases matching TRBD1. V was pared by 4 bases and J by 0 bases, with 3 bases of the junction left unmatched. The length of the CDR3 is 15 residues. Germline V gene data show CDR1 as MGHDK and CDR2 as SYGVNS. CDR3 sequence: CASSVRDRDQETQYF. The CDR3 bases are TGTGCCAGCAGTGTCCGGGACAGGGACCAAGAGACCCAGTACTTC.

The chain carries TRBV3-1 (or the pseudogene TRBV3-2) and TRBJ2-7; D unresolved. The CDR3 consists of 13 residues. Germline V gene sequence: CDR1 LGHDT, CDR2 YNNKEL (reference sequence). The V gene lost 0 bases and the J gene lost 2 bases, with 5 bases spanning the gap. The CDR3 sequence is CASSQDRTYEQYF. CDR3 in DNA: TGTGCCAGCAGCCAAGACAGAACCTACGAGCAGTACTTC.